One and the same sample provided the 4 T cell receptor beta chains below, sequenced in a study of T cell responses to AZD1222 COVID-19 vaccine. Method: immunoSEQ multiplex PCR; TCRdb's copy keeps in-frame clones and lacks some. The sample holds over 110,000 clones; roughly 93% are singletons and the top ten take 9.3%. The source material was peripheral blood, sampled 28 days after the second AZD1222 dose. These TCRs come from an adult who received the AZD1222 COVID-19 vaccine.

The V gene is TRBV6-4, the J gene TRBJ1-6, with D tentatively TRBD1 (6 bases). V was cut by 0 bases and J by 10 bases, with 13 bases left in between. This CDR3 is built from 15 residues. The germline gives CDR1 MRHNA, CDR2 SNTAGT. DNA of the CDR3: TGTGCCAGCAGTGACTCGGGGGCCCAGGGGTCACCCCTCCACTTT. Translated: CASSDSGAQGSPLHF.

The rearrangement joins TRBV9 to TRBJ2-7, with a weak D call TRBD1 (6 bases). Trimming cost V 3 bases and J 3 bases, with 13 bases left between them. CDR1 is SGDLS and CDR2 is YYNGEE in the germline V gene. This CDR3 contains 14 residues. The CDR3 DNA reads TGTGCCAGCAGCGGACTAAGGGGGAACTACGAGCAGTACTTC. It codes for CASSGLRGNYEQYF.

The V gene is TRBV10-3, the J gene TRBJ1-1; 8 bases are a match to TRBD1. V trimming: 6 bases; J trimming: 8 bases; junction bases outside the gene matches: 8. This CDR3 is built from 13 residues. Germline V gene lookup returns CDR1 ENHRY and CDR2 SYGVKD. The CDR3 region has the DNA TGTGCCATCAGCCCTAACAGGGGGGGGGAAGCTTTCTTT. Translating it yields CAISPNRGGEAFF.

The chain carries TRBV18 and TRBJ1-1; D gene unclear. This CDR3 has 14 amino acids. CDR1 and CDR2 from the germline V gene are KGHSH and LQKENI. V lost 2 bases and J 4 bases, leaving 11 bases between the germline ends. This chain's CDR3 is CASSPEARGTEAFF. CDR3 DNA: TGTGCCAGCTCACCAGAGGCCCGTGGCACTGAAGCTTTCTTT.